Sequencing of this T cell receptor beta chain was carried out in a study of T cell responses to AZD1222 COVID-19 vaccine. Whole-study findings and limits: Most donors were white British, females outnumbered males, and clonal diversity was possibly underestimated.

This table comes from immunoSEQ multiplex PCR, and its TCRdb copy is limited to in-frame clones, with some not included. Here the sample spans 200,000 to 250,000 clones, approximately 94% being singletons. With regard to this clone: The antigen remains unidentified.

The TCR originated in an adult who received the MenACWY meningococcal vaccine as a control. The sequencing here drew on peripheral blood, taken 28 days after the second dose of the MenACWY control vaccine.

In DNA, the CDR3 is TGTGCCAGCCAGGGGGCCCTTCCTAGATCCTACGAGCAGTACTTC. It specifies CASQGALPRSYEQYF. V is TRBV2 and J is TRBJ2-7, with 8 positions matching TRBD1. There are 15 residues in the CDR3. Germline CDR1 reads SNHLY; CDR2 reads FYNNEI. Unmatched junction bases numbered 10, after V lost 8 bases and J lost 1 base.